This TCR beta chain is drawn from a study of PD-1 blockade in mismatch repair-deficient tumors. The method was immunoSEQ multiplex PCR; TCRdb's version includes in-frame clones alone and lacks a portion of them. The sample lists fewer than 100,000 clones; roughly 80% were seen once. The CDR3 consists of 14 residues. The V gene end was trimmed by 5 bases and the J gene end by 1 base; junction bases not matched to a gene: 3. Germline CDR1 and CDR2: SGHTA and FQGNSA. This clone came up a few times. The gene calls are TRBV7-2 and TRBJ1-1; TRBD1 matches 8 bases. The sequence derives from an adult with mismatch repair-deficient cancer. The input for sequencing was peripheral blood, taken 12 weeks after starting pembrolizumab. This CDR3 reads CASSPGGPNTEAFF. CDR3 sequence (DNA): TGTGCCAGCAGCCCAGGGGGCCCGAACACTGAAGCTTTCTTT.